The TCR beta chain under discussion was sequenced for a study of regulatory T cells in long-lasting Graves disease. The CDR3 extends over 12 amino acids. Trimming pared 5 bases from V and 13 bases from J, leaving 15 bases between. Germline lookup yields CDR1 SEHNR and CDR2 FQNEAQ (reference sequence). Study-wide points: New patients shared fewer public clonotypes (roughly 910) than persistent patients did (approximately 2,700). It was possible that the small sample size reduced accuracy.

As to time point: persistent/refractory GD, antithyroid drugs over 5 years with positive TRAb. The TCR library was made from RNA extracted from PBMCs. Relying on iRepertoire HTBI primers and Arm-PCR of CDR3 regions, the team built TCR beta libraries. TCRdb processed the multiplex PCR reads anew with MiXCR; each CDR3 protein has one entry. Seen here are some 340,000 distinct CDR3 sequences, approximately 25% observed once, and the top ten hold 25% to 35%. A remark on this clonotype: The antigen remains undetermined.

V usage is TRBV7-9 and J usage is TRBJ2-1; a weak D match, TRBD2 (6 bases). The sample was peripheral blood mononuclear cells (PBMCs), taken when the disease was refractory, from a patient treated with antithyroid drugs. The receptor comes from a woman aged 40 to 50 with Graves disease. CDR3 DNA sequence: TGTGCCAGCAGCACCTTTGGCGGGACCCAGTTCTTC. This codes for CASSTFGGTQFF.